The clone carrying this TCR beta chain was detected a few times. The data belong to a study of early T cells in non-severe SARS-CoV-2 infection. One entry per CDR3 protein, called by TCRdb with MiXCR from the 5' RACE reads. The sample has about 70,000 distinct CDR3 sequences; about 14% are singletons. The CDR3 runs to 15 residues. With V trimmed by 4 bases and J by 5 bases, 3 bases remained unmatched. Germline V gene data show CDR1 as MNHNS and CDR2 as SASEGT. The chain is built from TRBV6-1 and TRBJ1-4, with TRBD1 matching 11 bases. Sequencing used whole blood, obtained at baseline. The receptor was derived from an adult who was a healthcare worker with PCR-confirmed SARS-CoV-2 infection or an uninfected control (not recorded which). The CDR3 DNA is TGTGCCAGCAGTGGGGGGACAGGGGGAAATGAAAAACTGTTTTTT. As protein: CASSGGTGGNEKLFF.